This entry is about one T cell receptor beta chain. What it binds is not known. The data were taken from a study of cytomegalovirus exposure and HLA in healthy donors. Study observations and caveats: Rarity characterized most TCR sequences, yet some public TCRs appeared in many donors. The classifier was said to identify cytomegalovirus status with high specificity and sensitivity.

In the PCR, 60 Vbeta and 13 Jbeta primers were used. The table came from immunoSEQ multiplex PCR; TCRdb's copy has only in-frame clones and leaves some out. Of 100,000 or so clones in the sample, about 80% are singletons; the top ten hold 3.5% to 5%. The sequencing input was PBMCs. The TCR was taken from a man in his forties or fifties in good health and CMV-seronegative.

The CDR3 region is CASSPWTGNQPQHF. CDR3 sequence (DNA): TGTGCCAGCAGTCCGTGGACAGGTAATCAGCCCCAGCATTTT. The rearrangement joins TRBV28 to TRBJ1-5; 7 nucleotides line up with TRBD1. Losses at the gene ends were 5 bases for V and 4 bases for J; bases not matched to a gene: 5. Germline V CDR1 and CDR2: MDHEN, SYDVKM. This CDR3 has 14 amino acids.